The clone carrying this T cell receptor (beta chain) was seen many times. This specimen comes from a study of CD8 T cells in ankylosing spondylitis. TCRdb fed the 5' RACE reads into MiXCR, producing one record per CDR3 protein. Of around 300,000 distinct CDR3 sequences in the sample, around a tenth are singletons; the top ten hold 8% to 9.5%. This TCR was sampled from a female donor with ankylosing spondylitis or in good health (not recorded which). Sample: blood, either unsorted or a sorted T cell fraction (not recorded which).

The CDR3 reads CASSTTGQGYPYEQYF. Here the CDR3 DNA reads TGCGCCAGCAGCACGACGGGACAGGGGTATCCCTACGAGCAGTACTTC. V usage is TRBV5-1 and J usage is TRBJ2-7, with 10 bases fitting TRBD1. The V gene end was trimmed by 4 bases and the J gene end by 2 bases; junction bases not matched to a gene: 9. This CDR3 spans 16 amino acids. Germline CDR1 SGHRS, CDR2 YFSETQ.